The 9 T cell receptor beta chains below come from one sample, sequenced in a study of blood T cell repertoires in COVID-19 (dated by TCRdb to the early 2020s). Libraries were built with the immunoSEQ multiplex PCR assay. The table comes from immuneACCESS by way of TCRdb, which keeps in-frame sequences with V and J called. Part of the clones is missing from these tables; in studies checked, under half for an unresolved V gene and the rest for unknown reasons. The sample has 200,000 to 250,000 clones on record, around 83% of them singletons. The leading ten clones occupy approximately 5.2% of the sample. What was sequenced was peripheral blood. These receptor sequences come from an older woman with COVID-19, enrolled during active disease.

The V call is TRBV11-3, the J call TRBJ2-1; D gene unclear. The germline gives CDR1 SGHNT, CDR2 YENEEA. Trimming cost V 0 bases and J 6 bases, with 18 bases left between them. This CDR3 is 17 amino acids long. The chain's CDR3 is CASSLDGGARGSNEQFF. Written as DNA, the CDR3 is TGTGCCAGCAGCTTAGACGGTGGAGCGAGAGGATCCAATGAGCAGTTCTTC.

The chain carries TRBV27 and TRBJ2-7; TRBD2 agrees at 10 bases. The germline CDR1 and CDR2 sequences are MNHEY and SMNVEV (reference sequence). The CDR3 is 16 residues long. V shed 4 bases and J 5 bases; nucleotides not matched to a gene: 11. CDR3 loop: CASSSQAGGFSHEQYF. For the CDR3, the DNA is TGTGCCAGCAGTTCACAAGCGGGAGGGTTTTCCCACGAGCAGTACTTC.

This clone was observed a handful of times. The V call is TRBV7-9, the J call TRBJ2-1, with TRBD2 as a possible D gene (7 bases). The CDR3 consists of 12 residues. V lost 8 bases and J 9 bases, leaving 14 bases between the germline ends. Germline-derived CDR1 and CDR2 are SEHNR and FQNEAQ (reference sequence). This chain's CDR3 is CASQGGGGEQFF. The CDR3 DNA reads TGTGCCAGCCAGGGAGGGGGAGGTGAGCAGTTCTTC.

The V call is TRBV28, the J call TRBJ1-5, with TRBD1 matching over 7 bases. Germline loops: CDR1 MDHEN, CDR2 SYDVKM. V was clipped by 6 bases and J by 5 bases; unmatched bases: 7. The CDR3 extends over 14 amino acids. This CDR3 reads CASRSDRDYQPQHF. In DNA form, the CDR3 reads TGTGCCAGCAGGAGCGACAGGGATTATCAGCCCCAGCATTTT.

This chain joins TRBV5-5 and TRBJ2-7; TRBD1 agrees at 9 bases. The length of the CDR3 is 16 residues. Germline V lookup: CDR1 SGHKS, CDR2 YYEKEE (reference sequence). V was clipped by 1 base and J by 3 bases; unmatched bases: 8. CDR3 DNA: TGTGCCAGCAGCTTGTACAGGGGGCTAACTAACTACGAGCAGTACTTC. This sequence encodes CASSLYRGLTNYEQYF.

The V gene is TRBV6-2 or TRBV6-3, the J gene TRBJ2-7, with 7 bases matching TRBD2. V was clipped by 5 bases and J by 7 bases; unmatched bases: 17. Germline V gene sequence: CDR1 MNHEY, CDR2 SVGEGT. The CDR3 extends over 16 amino acids. CDR3 nucleotides: TGTGCCAGCAGTCCACCCGCCGGGACTACATTTGGGGAGCAGTACTTC. Its protein is CASSPPAGTTFGEQYF.

The chain joins TRBV2 to TRBJ2-1; D is possibly TRBD1 (6 bases). V was cut by 6 bases and J by 0 bases, with 21 bases left in between. Germline V gene lookup returns CDR1 SNHLY and CDR2 FYNNEI. The CDR3 is 18 residues long. The CDR3 region has the DNA TGTGCCAGCAGCCCCCCTCCTTGGACAGTCGGCTCCTACAATGAGCAGTTCTTC. Its protein is CASSPPPWTVGSYNEQFF.

The V and J genes are TRBV28 and TRBJ1-5; no reliable D call. The CDR3 runs 12 residues. Per the germline V gene, CDR1 is MDHEN and CDR2 is SYDVKM. Trimming took off 4 bases at V and 7 bases at J, with 8 bases between the two ends. The DNA of the CDR3 is TGTGCCAGCAGTTCCCTAGGACAGCCCCAGCATTTT. It translates to CASSSLGQPQHF.

The chain links TRBV5-4 to TRBJ2-5; 11 positions agree with TRBD1. With 2 bases clipped from V and 4 bases from J, the junction kept 4 bases outside the gene matches. The CDR3 has 15 residues. Germline-derived CDR1 and CDR2 are SGHNT and YYREEE (reference sequence). CDR3 protein: CASSLSGQGGETQYF. CDR3 coding DNA: TGTGCCAGCAGCTTATCGGGACAGGGGGGAGAGACCCAGTACTTC.